Each of the 7 T cell receptor beta chains below was sequenced from the same sample in a study of T cell responses to AZD1222 COVID-19 vaccine (dated by TCRdb to the early 2020s). Per the publication, the time point label means: about 28 days (+/-7) after the second vaccine dose. Library creation used the immunoSEQ multiplex PCR assay. TCRdb mirrors the immuneACCESS table, restricted to in-frame sequences. Some clones are absent from its copies; in checked studies, under half trace to an unresolved V gene, and the reason for the others is unknown. The sample data list approximately 100,000 clones, and roughly 89% of these were observed just once. The top ten constitute around 5% of the sample. The specimen was peripheral blood, collected 28 days after the second AZD1222 dose. All receptors come from an adult who received the AZD1222 COVID-19 vaccine.

The rearrangement links TRBV25-1 to TRBJ1-3; TRBD1 agrees at 7 bases. The CDR3 is 16 amino acids. V trimming: 5 bases; J trimming: 0 bases; junction bases outside the gene matches: 7. Germline CDR1 reads MGHDK; CDR2 reads SYGVNS. The CDR3 DNA follows: TGTGCCAGCAGTTCGGTGGACAGGTACTCTGGAAACACCATATATTTT. Its protein product is CASSSVDRYSGNTIYF.

The V and J genes are TRBV19 and TRBJ1-5; tentative D call: TRBD1 (5 bases). CDR1 is LNHDA and CDR2 is SQIVND in the germline V gene (reference sequence). With 3 bases removed from V and 3 bases from J, the gap between germline ends came to 9 bases. This CDR3 region has 14 residues. CDR3 DNA sequence: TGTGCCAGTAGTATCCGGGGGTTCAATCAGCCCCAGCATTTT. Encoded protein: CASSIRGFNQPQHF.

This chain connects TRBV7-2 to TRBJ2-1, with 9 positions matching TRBD2. The trim removed 1 base at V and 8 bases at J, leaving 6 bases unmatched. CDR1 SGHTA and CDR2 FQGNSA come from the germline V gene. The CDR3 has 15 amino acids. The DNA of the CDR3 is TGTGCCAGCAGCTTAGGAGAGGGACTAGCCTATGAGCAGTTCTTC. Its translation: CASSLGEGLAYEQFF.

This chain joins TRBV18 and TRBJ2-1; D is unresolved. This CDR3 spans 12 amino acids. Deletions cut 3 bases from V and 7 bases from J, with 7 bases between. In germline, CDR1 is KGHSH, CDR2 LQKENI. CDR3 protein: CASSPAGNEQFF. CDR3 sequence (DNA): TGTGCCAGCTCACCGGCTGGGAATGAGCAGTTCTTC. Combining the CDR3 with reference TRBV18 and TRBJ2-1 gives the whole variable domain NAGVMQNPRHLVRRRGQEARLRCSPMKGHSHVYWYRQLPEEGLKFMVYLQKENIIDESGMPKERFSAEFPKEGPSILRIQQVVRGDSAAYFCASSPAGNEQFFGPGTRLTVL.

The V gene is TRBV2, the J gene TRBJ2-7; D ambiguous. From germline, CDR1 is SNHLY and CDR2 FYNNEI. This CDR3 region has 11 residues. The V end lost 8 bases, the J end lost 4 bases, and 9 bases lay between the germline ends. The CDR3 DNA is TGTGCCAGCGGACCTCTATACGAGCAGTACTTC. It is translated as CASGPLYEQYF.

The CDR3: CASSRNTGVSEGAFF. CDR3 DNA sequence: TGTGCCAGCAGCCGGAATACAGGGGTTAGTGAGGGAGCTTTCTTT. J is TRBJ1-1 and V is TRBV6-5, with 7 nucleotides matching TRBD1. The CDR3 spans 15 residues. Germline-derived CDR1 and CDR2 are MNHEY and SVGAGI. With 6 bases clipped from V and 10 bases from J, the junction kept 17 bases outside the gene matches.

Only one count was recorded for this clone. The chain recombines TRBV7-9 with TRBJ2-1; D may be TRBD1 (6 bases). CDR1 is SEHNR, CDR2 FQNEAQ, per germline (reference sequence). The V end was cut by 1 base, the J end by 9 bases, with 10 bases between. This CDR3 region has 13 residues. The CDR3 bases are TGTGCCAGCAGCTTAGTACAGGGTAGTGAGCAGTTCTTC. Residues: CASSLVQGSEQFF.